This TCR beta chain was obtained from a study of blood T cell repertoires in COVID-19. About the research overall: Both acute and convalescent COVID-19 samples were obtained from the United States, Italy and Spain. The analysed material was cDNA or gDNA that came from T cells, B-cell-depleted T cells, or PBMCs.

This clone has only one observation. Germline CDR1 is LNHDA and CDR2 is SQIVND (reference sequence). V lost 10 bases and J lost 5, with 14 bases in between. The CDR3 has 12 amino acids. Authors' processing steps: Estimation of nucleated cell counts relied on the amplification of reference gene primers. Repertoires were generated with immunoSEQ multiplex PCR, while TCRdb's copy carries only in-frame clones and drops some. V and J calls plus clone size are reproduced from that table; the DNA served to infer D and trimming. Among 200,000 to 300,000 clones listed, 87% were seen once. Sequencing was carried out using peripheral blood. The genes are TRBV19 and TRBJ1-2; unclear D gene. The receptor comes from a woman between 35 and 50 years old who had recovered from COVID-19. CDR3 protein: CATSPSGYGYTF. The CDR3, as DNA: TGTGCCACCTCCCCCTCGGGTTATGGCTACACCTTC.